These 10 T cell receptor beta chains originate from one sample sequenced in a study of blood T cell repertoires in COVID-19. Method: immunoSEQ multiplex PCR; TCRdb's copy keeps in-frame clones and lacks some. The repertoire holds over 250,000 clones, with just under 90% as singletons. Material: PBMCs or T cells enriched from blood (not recorded which). These receptors originate from a woman aged 60-75 years who had recovered from COVID-19.

This clone was found a few times. Other DNA sequences in this specimen translate into the identical CDR3. For the CDR3, the DNA is TGTGCCAGCAGCTTAGGCAGGGGGAACACTGAAGCTTTCTTT. The encoded protein is CASSLGRGNTEAFF. The rearrangement links TRBV11-3 to TRBJ1-1; D might be TRBD1 (6 bases). Trimming cost V 1 base and J 1 base, with 7 bases left between them. Germline V gives CDR1 SGHNT, CDR2 YENEEA. There are 14 residues in the CDR3.

The chain is built from TRBV21-1 and TRBJ2-4; no DNA check was done on the table's D call, TRBD2. TRBV21-1 is termed a pseudogene. The CDR3 runs to 16 residues. The CDR3 DNA is TGTGCCAGCCGAGGGACTAGCGGGATAGCCAAAAACATTCAGTACTTC. It translates to CASRGTSGIAKNIQYF.

The V and J genes are TRBV10-1 and TRBJ2-3, with 9 bases fitting TRBD1. The CDR3 is 15 residues long. Germline loops: CDR1 WNHNN, CDR2 SYGVQD (reference sequence). V shed 3 bases and J 4 bases; nucleotides not matched to a gene: 5. The CDR3 is CASSDRTGAPDTQYF. As DNA, the CDR3 is TGCGCCAGCAGTGATCGGACAGGGGCTCCAGATACGCAGTATTTT.

In its sample, this clone was seen a few times. The chain has TRBV6-5 and TRBJ2-7; 9 bases fit TRBD1. V lost 7 bases and J lost 4; bases outside the gene matches: 8. This CDR3 contains 14 residues. Germline V gene data show CDR1 as MNHEY and CDR2 as SVGAGI. The CDR3 coding sequence is TGTGCCAGCACTCCGGGACAGGGATTGTACGAGCAGTACTTC. This encodes CASTPGQGLYEQYF.

The genes are TRBV12-3 or TRBV12-4 and TRBJ1-1, with D possibly TRBD1 on 5 matching bases. The CDR3 covers 13 residues. The V and J ends lost 7 bases and 4 bases respectively, with 13 bases between them. The CDR3 reads CASNQWGGTEAFF. CDR3 DNA sequence: TGTGCCAGCAACCAATGGGGGGGCACTGAAGCTTTCTTT.

The chain is built from TRBV7-2 and TRBJ2-5; tentatively, D is TRBD2 (5 bases). CDR3 size: 13 residues. Per the germline V gene, CDR1 is SGHTA and CDR2 is FQGNSA. With 4 bases removed from V and 5 bases from J, the gap between germline ends came to 11 bases. CDR3 residues: CASSSGSSETQYF. CDR3 nucleotides: TGTGCCAGCAGCTCCGGGTCTAGCGAGACCCAGTACTTC.

Here the CDR3 reads CASSGGDYGYTF. CDR3 bases: TGTGCCAGCAGTGGGGGGGACTATGGCTACACCTTC. J is TRBJ1-2 and V is TRBV12-3 or TRBV12-4, with D tentatively TRBD1 (5 bases). The germline V and J ends were trimmed by 5 bases and 3 bases, with 7 bases remaining between them. The length of the CDR3 is 12 residues.

This chain uses TRBV2 with TRBJ2-5; 9 bases align to TRBD1. Trimming at V came to 7 bases and at J to 1 base, leaving 7 bases not matched to a gene. Germline CDR1 is SNHLY and CDR2 is FYNNEI. This CDR3 has 15 amino acids. The CDR3 DNA reads as TGTGCCAGCACCAGAAGACAGGGGGTCCAAGAGACCCAGTACTTC. Its protein is CASTRRQGVQETQYF. Drawing the rest from reference TRBV2 and TRBJ2-5, the complete variable domain is EPEVTQTPSHQVTQMGQEVILRCVPISNHLYFYWYRQILGQKVEFLVSFYNNEISEKSEIFDDQFSVERPDGSNFTLKIRSTKLEDSAMYFCASTRRQGVQETQYFGPGTRLLVL.

This chain joins TRBV19 and TRBJ1-3, with D perhaps TRBD1 (5 bases). The CDR3 has 14 residues. Trimming removed 6 bases from V and 1 base from J, with 10 bases in between. The germline V gene has CDR1 LNHDA and CDR2 SQIVND (reference sequence). The CDR3 protein is CASSRTFSGNTIYF. CDR3 bases: TGTGCCAGTAGCCGGACATTTTCTGGAAACACCATATATTTT.

The chain is built from TRBV10-3 and TRBJ1-2; TRBD1 aligns across 9 bases. Germline CDR1 reads ENHRY; CDR2 reads SYGVKD. There are 13 residues in the CDR3. V dropped 6 bases and J dropped 6; count of bases not matched to a gene: 5. CDR3 in DNA: TGTGCCATCAGCGTACAGGGGGCAGATGGCTACACCTTC. Translated, it gives CAISVQGADGYTF.